These T cell receptor beta chains were read from a single sample in a study of cytomegalovirus exposure and HLA in healthy donors. The assay was immunoSEQ multiplex PCR, and TCRdb's table has in-frame clones only and misses some. The sample records about 120,000 clones, about nine tenths being singletons. The specimen sequenced was PBMCs. The receptors were sampled from a woman under 30 in good health and CMV-seronegative. The CDR3 runs from the conserved cysteine through the conserved F or W. D genes are given only for firm matches. Part of the rows lack a size; the others show once, few, many or a class for expanded clones.

cdr3_nt: TGTGCCAGCAGCCGTATTAGCACAGATACGCAGTATTTT; cdr3_aa: CASSRISTDTQYF; v_call: TRBV14; clone_size: once; d_call: NA; j_call: TRBJ2-3
cdr3_nt: TGTGCCTGGAGCCCCGCGGGGGGCTACGAGCAGTACTTC; cdr3_aa: CAWSPAGGYEQYF; v_call: TRBV30; clone_size: NA; d_call: TRBD2; j_call: TRBJ2-7
cdr3_nt: TGTGCCAGTAGTAGCCACAGGGGTGAGACCCAGTACTTC; cdr3_aa: CASSSHRGETQYF; v_call: TRBV19; clone_size: NA; d_call: TRBD1; j_call: TRBJ2-5
cdr3_nt: TGCAGCGTTGGTATGAGGGGGTATGGCTACACCTTC; cdr3_aa: CSVGMRGYGYTF; v_call: TRBV29-1; clone_size: few; d_call: NA; j_call: TRBJ1-2
cdr3_nt: TGCGCCAGCAGCTTTGAGTGGACAGGCCCCTACGAGCAGTACTTC; cdr3_aa: CASSFEWTGPYEQYF; v_call: TRBV5-1; clone_size: NA; d_call: TRBD1; j_call: TRBJ2-7
cdr3_nt: TGTGCCAGCAGCCGGGAGGGGGGGGAGACCCAGTACTTC; cdr3_aa: CASSREGGETQYF; v_call: TRBV11-3; clone_size: NA; d_call: TRBD2; j_call: TRBJ2-5
cdr3_nt: TGTGCCAGCAGCCAAGCTCTTTCAACAGGAAACACTGAAGCTTTCTTT; cdr3_aa: CASSQALSTGNTEAFF; v_call: TRBV14; clone_size: NA; d_call: NA; j_call: TRBJ1-1
cdr3_nt: TGTGCCAGCAGCTCTGAGAGAGGACAGGGTGGACACACAGATACGCAGTATTTT; cdr3_aa: CASSSERGQGGHTDTQYF; v_call: TRBV7-6; clone_size: NA; d_call: TRBD1; j_call: TRBJ2-3
cdr3_nt: TGCAGCGTTGATCCGGGACAGGGGCGTCGAGCTTTCTTT; cdr3_aa: CSVDPGQGRRAFF; v_call: TRBV29-1; clone_size: NA; d_call: TRBD1; j_call: TRBJ1-1
cdr3_nt: TGTGCCAGCAACCCGAGACTAGCGGCGGTAGATGAGCAGTTCTTC; cdr3_aa: CASNPRLAAVDEQFF; v_call: TRBV28; clone_size: NA; d_call: TRBD2; j_call: TRBJ2-1
cdr3_nt: TGTGCCAGCAGCTCGACCTATGGACAGATAGTCTCTGGAAACACCATATATTTT; cdr3_aa: CASSSTYGQIVSGNTIYF; v_call: TRBV13; clone_size: NA; d_call: NA; j_call: TRBJ1-3
cdr3_nt: TGTGCCAGCAGCATCTCACAGGGGGCTCAGCAGTACTTC; cdr3_aa: CASSISQGAQQYF; v_call: TRBV7-2; clone_size: few; d_call: TRBD1; j_call: TRBJ2-7
cdr3_nt: TGTGCCAGCAGTCCCCCGAGACAGGGCACCGGGGAGCTGTTTTTT; cdr3_aa: CASSPPRQGTGELFF; v_call: TRBV28; clone_size: NA; d_call: TRBD1; j_call: TRBJ2-2
cdr3_nt: TGTGCCAGCAGCTTCGACAGGGGAAACACCATATATTTT; cdr3_aa: CASSFDRGNTIYF; v_call: TRBV11-3; clone_size: NA; d_call: NA; j_call: TRBJ1-3
cdr3_nt: TGTGCCAGCAGCCCCGTCCTTGGGGGGGCCTACGAGCAGTACTTC; cdr3_aa: CASSPVLGGAYEQYF; v_call: TRBV7-9; clone_size: NA; d_call: TRBD2; j_call: TRBJ2-7
cdr3_nt: TGTGCCAGCACCTCAACCCCCCGGGGCTACAATGAGCAGTTCTTC; cdr3_aa: CASTSTPRGYNEQFF; v_call: TRBV28; clone_size: NA; d_call: NA; j_call: TRBJ2-1
cdr3_nt: TGCGCCAGCAGCCGAGGACACATCTCTGGAAACACCATATATTTT; cdr3_aa: CASSRGHISGNTIYF; v_call: TRBV5-1; clone_size: NA; d_call: NA; j_call: TRBJ1-3
cdr3_nt: TGTGCCAGCAGCAAGTCCGGGACAGCTACCTACGAGCAGTACTTC; cdr3_aa: CASSKSGTATYEQYF; v_call: TRBV27; clone_size: NA; d_call: TRBD1; j_call: TRBJ2-7
cdr3_nt: TGTGCCAGCAGTTTAGGGGCGGGGGTCAGTACCTACGAGCAGTACTTC; cdr3_aa: CASSLGAGVSTYEQYF; v_call: TRBV27; clone_size: NA; d_call: TRBD2; j_call: TRBJ2-7
cdr3_nt: TGTGCCAGCAGTACTCATCCGGGACAGGAGACAGATACGCAGTATTTT; cdr3_aa: CASSTHPGQETDTQYF; v_call: TRBV6-4; clone_size: few; d_call: TRBD1; j_call: TRBJ2-3
cdr3_nt: TGTGCCACCCACCCGACAGGTGAGATTTTGAACACTGAAGCTTTCTTT; cdr3_aa: CATHPTGEILNTEAFF; v_call: TRBV5-4; clone_size: NA; d_call: NA; j_call: TRBJ1-1
cdr3_nt: TGTGCCAGTACCGGGGCTGGAAACACCATATATTTT; cdr3_aa: CASTGAGNTIYF; v_call: TRBV19; clone_size: NA; d_call: NA; j_call: TRBJ1-3
cdr3_nt: TGTGCCAGCAGCTCCGGGACTAGCGAGAACAATGAGCAGTTCTTC; cdr3_aa: CASSSGTSENNEQFF; v_call: TRBV2; clone_size: NA; d_call: TRBD2; j_call: TRBJ2-1
cdr3_nt: TGCGCCAGCAGCCATAGGGGGGGTTTGAACACTGAAGCTTTCTTT; cdr3_aa: CASSHRGGLNTEAFF; v_call: TRBV4-1; clone_size: NA; d_call: NA; j_call: TRBJ1-1
cdr3_nt: TGCGCCAGCAACAGGGGGACATCAGAAGAGACCCAGTACTTC; cdr3_aa: CASNRGTSEETQYF; v_call: TRBV5-1; clone_size: NA; d_call: TRBD1; j_call: TRBJ2-5
cdr3_nt: TGTGCCAGCAACCGCCGACTAGCGCCGAACACCGGGGAGCTGTTTTTT; cdr3_aa: CASNRRLAPNTGELFF; v_call: TRBV7-6; clone_size: once; d_call: TRBD2; j_call: TRBJ2-2
cdr3_nt: TGTGCCAGCAGCCCCCCCCCGATGGACGGGGAGCACATTCAGTACTTC; cdr3_aa: CASSPPPMDGEHIQYF; v_call: TRBV7-9; clone_size: NA; d_call: NA; j_call: TRBJ2-4
cdr3_nt: TGTGCCAGCAGCTTAGAGACAGGATTAAGCACAGATACGCAGTATTTT; cdr3_aa: CASSLETGLSTDTQYF; v_call: TRBV7-9; clone_size: NA; d_call: NA; j_call: TRBJ2-3
cdr3_nt: TGTGCCAGCAGCCAAGATCGACAGGGGACCTACGAGCAGTACTTC; cdr3_aa: CASSQDRQGTYEQYF; v_call: TRBV14; clone_size: NA; d_call: TRBD1; j_call: TRBJ2-7
cdr3_nt: TGCGCCAGCAGCTTGGGGACAGGGCTTACCGCCTACGAGCAGTACTTC; cdr3_aa: CASSLGTGLTAYEQYF; v_call: TRBV5-1; clone_size: NA; d_call: TRBD1; j_call: TRBJ2-7
cdr3_nt: TGTGCCAGCAGTTTAATCCCCCCGGATGAGCAGTTCTTC; cdr3_aa: CASSLIPPDEQFF; v_call: TRBV27; clone_size: NA; d_call: NA; j_call: TRBJ2-1
cdr3_nt: TGTGCCAGCAGCAAAAGGCCGCGGGGCTACACCGGGGAGCTGTTTTTT; cdr3_aa: CASSKRPRGYTGELFF; v_call: TRBV7-9; clone_size: NA; d_call: NA; j_call: TRBJ2-2
cdr3_nt: TGTGCCAGTAGTACACGGACAGGCGATTATGGCTACACCTTC; cdr3_aa: CASSTRTGDYGYTF; v_call: TRBV19; clone_size: once; d_call: TRBD1; j_call: TRBJ1-2
cdr3_nt: TGTGCCAGCAAGCGGGACTTAGCCAAAAACATTCAGTACTTC; cdr3_aa: CASKRDLAKNIQYF; v_call: TRBV6-6; clone_size: NA; d_call: TRBD2; j_call: TRBJ2-4
cdr3_nt: TGTGCCAGCAGGCGGCGACCGGGACAGGATACCTACGAGCAGTACTTC; cdr3_aa: CASRRRPGQDTYEQYF; v_call: TRBV5-4; clone_size: NA; d_call: TRBD1; j_call: TRBJ2-7
cdr3_nt: TGTGCCAGCAGTGAGGCTCCCCGACAAGAGACCCAGTACTTC; cdr3_aa: CASSEAPRQETQYF; v_call: TRBV2; clone_size: once; d_call: NA; j_call: TRBJ2-5
cdr3_nt: TGTGCCACCCAGGGGCCGTTGGCTGAAGCTTTCTTT; cdr3_aa: CATQGPLAEAFF; v_call: TRBV28; clone_size: NA; d_call: NA; j_call: TRBJ1-1
cdr3_nt: TGCGCCAGCAGCCCAGGGACAGTTTCATATGGCTACACCTTC; cdr3_aa: CASSPGTVSYGYTF; v_call: TRBV5-1; clone_size: NA; d_call: TRBD1; j_call: TRBJ1-2
cdr3_nt: TGTGCCAGCAGCTTAGTCCGGACTAGCGGGGGTTACGAGCAGTACTTC; cdr3_aa: CASSLVRTSGGYEQYF; v_call: TRBV7-8; clone_size: NA; d_call: TRBD2; j_call: TRBJ2-7
cdr3_nt: TGTGCCAGCAGCGTGGGACTAGCGGGGGGTAATGAGCAGTTCTTC; cdr3_aa: CASSVGLAGGNEQFF; v_call: TRBV9; clone_size: NA; d_call: TRBD2; j_call: TRBJ2-1
cdr3_nt: TGTGCCAGCAGCTTAGCTTCCTACGAGCAGTACTTC; cdr3_aa: CASSLASYEQYF; v_call: TRBV13; clone_size: NA; d_call: NA; j_call: TRBJ2-7
cdr3_nt: TGCGCCAGCAGCCAAGATCCTCCCGCGACTAGCACAGATACGCAGTATTTT; cdr3_aa: CASSQDPPATSTDTQYF; v_call: TRBV4-1; clone_size: NA; d_call: NA; j_call: TRBJ2-3
cdr3_nt: TGTGCCATCAGTGCGGACAGGGGTACTCAGCCCCAGCATTTT; cdr3_aa: CAISADRGTQPQHF; v_call: TRBV10-3; clone_size: few; d_call: TRBD1; j_call: TRBJ1-5